The rows below give T cell receptor beta chains drawn from one sample of a study of beta chain features in type 1 diabetes. Profiled with immunoSEQ multiplex PCR; TCRdb holds only in-frame clones, not every one. The sample has more than 350,000 clones; more than 9.5% are singletons. Sequenced input: naive CD4+ T cells from blood. All receptors derive from a woman between 18 and 29 years old in good health. CDR3s include the opening cysteine and the closing phenylalanine or tryptophan. Each record gives: J gene, D gene, V gene, clone size, CDR3 protein, CDR3 DNA. The D gene is left open where the match is weak. Clone size is not always given. Where it is, it says once, few, many or a class for expanded clones.

TRBJ1-1	TRBD1	TRBV29-1	few	CSARTGGMTEAFF	TGCAGCGCCCGAACAGGGGGGATGACTGAAGCTTTCTTT
TRBJ2-1	NA	TRBV2	few	CASSDYNEQFF	TGTGCCAGCTCCGACTACAATGAGCAGTTCTTC
TRBJ2-4	NA	TRBV28	NA	CASSDGLAGLAKNIQYF	TGTGCCAGCAGCGATGGACTGGCCGGGCTAGCCAAAAACATTCAGTACTTC
TRBJ2-3	NA	TRBV7-9	NA	CASSSYGDSTDTQYF	TGTGCCAGCAGCTCGTACGGGGACTCCACAGATACGCAGTATTTT
TRBJ2-3	NA	TRBV20-1	NA	CSAYRDTQYF	TGCAGTGCCTACCGAGATACGCAGTATTTT
TRBJ2-5	NA	TRBV7-3	NA	CASSLSPLGGTQYF	TGTGCCAGCAGCTTAAGCCCCTTGGGGGGGACCCAGTACTTC
TRBJ2-1	TRBD1	TRBV4-1	few	CASSPRTGGISYNEQFF	TGCGCCAGCAGCCCCAGGACAGGGGGCATTTCCTACAATGAGCAGTTCTTC
TRBJ1-1	NA	TRBV5-1	few	CASSLEGRFTEAFF	TGCGCCAGCAGCTTGGAGGGGCGTTTCACTGAAGCTTTCTTT
TRBJ2-1	TRBD2	TRBV2	few	CASSRRLADYNEQFF	TGTGCCAGCAGTCGTCGACTAGCGGACTACAATGAGCAGTTCTTC
TRBJ1-3	NA	TRBV11-2	few	CASSFGSSGNTIYF	TGTGCCAGCAGCTTTGGGTCCTCTGGAAACACCATATATTTT
TRBJ2-3	TRBD2	TRBV19	NA	CASTATSGVSTDTQYF	TGTGCCAGTACCGCGACTAGCGGAGTAAGCACAGATACGCAGTATTTT
TRBJ2-5	NA	TRBV14	few	CASSQEGGRRAFSQYF	TGTGCCAGCAGCCAAGAGGGGGGACGAAGGGCCTTTTCCCAGTACTTC
TRBJ2-1	NA	TRBV18	NA	CASSPTASSYNEQFF	TGTGCCAGCTCACCGACTGCCAGCTCCTACAATGAGCAGTTCTTC
TRBJ2-7	TRBD2	TRBV27	few	CASTTGTIPYEQYF	TGTGCCAGCACCACCGGGACTATACCCTACGAGCAGTACTTC
TRBJ1-2	NA	TRBV14	NA	CASWTRAGIGGYTF	TGTGCCAGCTGGACCAGGGCGGGAATAGGTGGCTACACCTTC
TRBJ2-1	NA	TRBV29-1	NA	CSVSSRYNEQFF	TGCAGCGTCTCTAGCAGATACAATGAGCAGTTCTTC
TRBJ1-4	NA	TRBV29-1	few	CSVEGGIGEKLFF	TGCAGCGTTGAAGGTGGGATCGGTGAAAAACTGTTTTTT
TRBJ2-7	TRBD2	TRBV14	NA	CASSPGLAGVRHEQYF	TGTGCCAGCAGCCCCGGACTAGCGGGAGTACGCCACGAGCAGTACTTC
TRBJ2-3	TRBD1	TRBV9	few	CASSVRQGVPDTQYF	TGTGCCAGCAGCGTACGACAGGGGGTCCCAGATACGCAGTATTTT
TRBJ2-7	TRBD1	TRBV7-2	few	CASSGTATGETTFYEQYF	TGTGCCAGCAGCGGCACCGCAACAGGGGAGACTACCTTCTACGAGCAGTACTTC
TRBJ2-7	NA	TRBV6-1	once	CASSDRQKTYEQYF	TGTGCCAGCAGTGACCGACAGAAGACCTACGAGCAGTACTTC
TRBJ2-7	NA	TRBV30	many	CAWSVPGRGLYEQYF	TGTGCCTGGAGTGTACCGGGGAGGGGGCTCTACGAGCAGTACTTC
TRBJ2-5	TRBD1	TRBV7-2	few	CASSSGDRGPRETQYF	TGTGCCAGCAGCTCGGGGGACAGGGGGCCGAGAGAGACCCAGTACTTC
TRBJ2-7	NA	TRBV25-1	few	CASSEYAHEQYF	TGTGCCAGCAGTGAATACGCCCACGAGCAGTACTTC
TRBJ2-3	NA	TRBV9	NA	CACSPMGIGTDTQYF	TGTGCCTGCTCACCTATGGGGATCGGCACAGATACGCAGTATTTT
TRBJ2-5	TRBD1	TRBV5-4	NA	CASSEGTEETQYF	TGTGCCAGCAGCGAGGGGACAGAAGAGACCCAGTACTTC
TRBJ2-1	TRBD2	TRBV4-1	few	CASSPGLAVSSYNEQFF	TGCGCCAGCAGCCCGGGACTAGCGGTAAGCTCCTACAATGAGCAGTTCTTC
TRBJ1-1	NA	TRBV7-9	few	CASSLVQGSNTEAFF	TGTGCCAGCAGCTTAGTCCAGGGGTCGAACACTGAAGCTTTCTTT
TRBJ2-1	TRBD2	TRBV14	few	CASSPDRLAKGNEQFF	TGTGCCAGCAGCCCGGACAGACTAGCGAAGGGCAATGAGCAGTTCTTC
TRBJ1-4	NA	TRBV5-4	NA	CASSLVGNEKLFF	TGTGCCAGCAGCTTGGTGGGGAATGAAAAACTGTTTTTT
TRBJ2-2	NA	TRBV30	NA	CAWRRGRANTNTGELFF	TGTGCCTGGAGACGAGGCAGGGCCAATACGAACACCGGGGAGCTGTTTTTT
TRBJ1-2	TRBD1	TRBV5-4	few	CASSLAGRGRDGYTF	TGTGCCAGCAGCTTGGCGGGCAGGGGGCGTGACGGCTACACCTTC
TRBJ2-1	NA	TRBV4-1	once	CASSRERRGTNEQFF	TGCGCCAGCAGCCGAGAAAGGAGAGGGACAAATGAGCAGTTCTTC
TRBJ2-1	TRBD1	TRBV9	NA	CASSLGQGAYNEQFF	TGTGCCAGCAGCCTTGGACAGGGGGCCTACAATGAGCAGTTCTTC
TRBJ1-2	NA	TRBV7-2	NA	CASSLAQSYGYTF	TGTGCCAGCAGCTTAGCACAGAGCTATGGCTACACCTTC
TRBJ2-5	TRBD1	TRBV2	NA	CASASGGRETQYF	TGTGCCAGCGCCTCAGGGGGCCGGGAGACCCAGTACTTC
TRBJ2-1	NA	TRBV4-3	few	CASSQDGRGDNEQFF	TGCGCCAGCAGCCAAGACGGCAGGGGAGACAATGAGCAGTTCTTC
TRBJ2-6	NA	TRBV7-2	NA	CASSADQVANVLTF	TGTGCCAGCAGCGCAGACCAGGTGGCCAACGTCCTGACTTTC
TRBJ2-1	TRBD2	TRBV14	few	CASSQGGLAGVLEQFF	TGTGCCAGCAGCCAAGGGGGACTAGCGGGAGTACTGGAGCAGTTCTTC
TRBJ1-4	TRBD1	TRBV23-1	NA	CASSQSLQGNGEKLFF	TGCGCCAGCAGTCAATCATTACAGGGGAACGGTGAAAAACTGTTTTTT
TRBJ2-7	NA	TRBV25-1	few	CANSHLGCSYEQYF	TGTGCCAATTCCCATTTGGGCTGCTCCTACGAGCAGTACTTC
TRBJ1-6	NA	TRBV5-1	few	CASSLDQGNSPLHF	TGCGCCAGCAGCTTGGATCAGGGTAATTCACCCCTCCACTTT
TRBJ2-5	NA	TRBV7-2	NA	CASSAGGGRQETQYF	TGTGCCAGCAGCGCAGGGGGCGGGAGGCAGGAGACCCAGTACTTC
TRBJ2-5	NA	TRBV7-9	NA	CASSSGETQYF	TGTGCCAGCAGCTCCGGAGAGACCCAGTACTTC
TRBJ1-2	NA	TRBV20-1	few	CSATHGGYTF	TGCAGTGCTACGCACGGGGGCTACACCTTC
TRBJ2-1	NA	TRBV7-3	NA	CASSLRGSTSGQFF	TGTGCCAGCAGCTTACGTGGGTCGACCTCCGGGCAGTTCTTC